Included here is one TCR beta chain sequence, with context. This sample is part of a study of T-cell reconstitution after alpha-beta-depleted transplantation in children. CDR1 is SGHRS and CDR2 is YFSETQ in the germline V gene. The ends lost 4 bases at V and 0 bases at J; junction bases unmatched: 11. The CDR3 runs to 17 residues. Unique molecular identifiers featured in how the TCRbeta library was prepared. TCRdb reprocessed the PCR reads with MiXCR, giving one entry per CDR3 protein. The sample includes 250,000 to 400,000 distinct CDR3 sequences, around 25% of them seen just once. The chain is built from TRBV5-1 and TRBJ2-3; 7 positions agree with TRBD1. This TCR was recovered from a male patient aged 5 to 17 who had a stem cell transplant for acute lymphoblastic leukemia, so the T cells may come from the graft donor. This specimen consisted of PBMCs, mostly from graft donor cells, obtained 180 days after TCRalphabeta/CD19-depleted stem cell transplant. CDR3 sequence reads: CASSLVPPGQSTDTQYF. CDR3 bases: TGCGCCAGCAGCCTTGTGCCTCCGGGACAGAGCACAGATACGCAGTATTTT.